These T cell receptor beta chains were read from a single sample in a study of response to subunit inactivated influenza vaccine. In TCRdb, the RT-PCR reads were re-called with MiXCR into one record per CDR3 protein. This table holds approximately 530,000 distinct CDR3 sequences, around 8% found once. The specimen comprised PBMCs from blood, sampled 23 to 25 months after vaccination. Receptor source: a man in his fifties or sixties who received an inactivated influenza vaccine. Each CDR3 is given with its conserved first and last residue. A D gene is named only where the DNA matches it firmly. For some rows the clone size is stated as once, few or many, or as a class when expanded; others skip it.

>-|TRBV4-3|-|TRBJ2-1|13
CASSQEGYNEQFF
TGCGCCAGCAGCCAAGAAGGGTACAATGAGCAGTTCTTC
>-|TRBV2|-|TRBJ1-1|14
CASREGRMNTEAFF
TGTGCCAGCAGGGAGGGACGAATGAACACTGAAGCTTTCTTT
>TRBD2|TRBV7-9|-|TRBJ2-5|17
CASSSGTSGGPQETQYF
TGTGCCAGCAGCTCCGGGACTAGCGGGGGGCCGCAAGAGACCCAGTACTTC
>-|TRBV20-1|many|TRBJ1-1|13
CSATHRVNTEAFF
TGCAGTGCTACGCACAGGGTGAACACTGAAGCTTTCTTT
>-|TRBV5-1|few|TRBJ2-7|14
CASSFGTPSYEQYF
TGCGCCAGCAGCTTCGGGACGCCGTCCTACGAGCAGTACTTC
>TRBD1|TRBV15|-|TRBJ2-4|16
CATSRAGTVAKNIQYF
TGTGCCACCAGCAGAGCTGGGACAGTAGCCAAAAACATTCAGTACTTC
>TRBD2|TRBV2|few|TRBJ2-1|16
CASSGRLAGGFDEQFF
TGTGCCAGCAGTGGGCGTCTAGCGGGAGGGTTCGATGAGCAGTTCTTC
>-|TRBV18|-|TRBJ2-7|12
CASSYRVLEQYF
TGTGCCAGCTCCTACAGGGTTCTCGAGCAGTACTTC
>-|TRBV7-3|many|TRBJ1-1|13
CASSSFPGTEAFF
TGTGCCAGCAGCTCATTCCCGGGAACTGAAGCTTTCTTT
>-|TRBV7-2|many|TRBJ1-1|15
CASSFVGSQDTEAFF
TGTGCCAGCAGCTTTGTTGGGTCTCAGGACACTGAAGCTTTCTTT
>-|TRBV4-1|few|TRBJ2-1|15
CASSQKSAMVDEQFF
TGCGCCAGCAGCCAAAAATCGGCTATGGTCGATGAGCAGTTCTTC
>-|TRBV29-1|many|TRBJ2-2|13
CSVEGGIAGELFF
TGCAGCGTCGAGGGGGGAATTGCCGGGGAGCTGTTTTTT
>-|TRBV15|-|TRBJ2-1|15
CATRRDLGLYNEQFF
TGTGCCACCCGCAGAGATTTGGGGCTTTACAATGAGCAGTTCTTC
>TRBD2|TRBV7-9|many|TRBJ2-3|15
CASSLISGRTDTQYF
TGTGCCAGCAGCTTAATCAGCGGGAGAACAGATACGCAGTATTTT
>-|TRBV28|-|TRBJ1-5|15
CASRTITGKGRPQHF
TGTGCCAGCCGAACCATCACAGGGAAGGGTCGGCCCCAGCATTTT
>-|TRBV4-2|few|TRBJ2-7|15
CASSQIVGGSYEQYF
TGTGCCAGCAGCCAAATCGTGGGGGGCTCCTACGAGCAGTACTTC
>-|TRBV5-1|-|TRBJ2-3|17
CASSSGAGTPSTDTQYF
TGCGCCAGCAGCTCGGGAGCCGGGACGCCTAGCACAGATACGCAGTATTTT
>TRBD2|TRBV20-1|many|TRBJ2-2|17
CSARDFAAGGQTGELFF
TGCAGTGCTAGAGATTTTGCAGCGGGAGGGCAGACCGGGGAGCTGTTTTTT
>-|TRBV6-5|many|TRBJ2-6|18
CASSYSGTLFEGANVLTF
TGTGCCAGCAGTTACTCAGGGACGCTCTTCGAAGGGGCCAACGTCCTGACTTTC
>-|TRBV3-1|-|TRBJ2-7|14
CASSQGTFTYEQYF
TGTGCCAGCAGCCAAGGGACATTCACCTACGAGCAGTACTTC
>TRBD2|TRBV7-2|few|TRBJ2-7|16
CASSLGASGNYYEQYF
TGTGCCAGCAGCTTAGGTGCTAGCGGGAACTACTACGAGCAGTACTTC
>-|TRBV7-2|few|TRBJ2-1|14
CASSRGRGSVEQFF
TGTGCCAGCAGCAGGGGGCGGGGATCGGTTGAGCAGTTCTTC
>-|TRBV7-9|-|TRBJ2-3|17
CASSLEGGPLSTDTQYF
TGTGCCAGCAGCTTAGAGGGAGGACCCTTGAGTACAGATACGCAGTATTTT
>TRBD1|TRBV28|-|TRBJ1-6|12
CASIGQGSPLHF
TGTGCCAGCATTGGACAGGGTTCACCCCTCCACTTT
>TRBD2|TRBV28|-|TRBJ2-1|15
CASSGLAGGRHEQFF
TGTGCCAGCAGTGGACTAGCGGGAGGGCGGCATGAGCAGTTCTTC
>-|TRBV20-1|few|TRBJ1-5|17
CSASDPGHPVGNQPQHF
TGCAGTGCTAGCGATCCGGGACACCCTGTGGGCAATCAGCCCCAGCATTTT
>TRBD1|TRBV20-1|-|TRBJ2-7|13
CSARLGQGYEQYF
TGCAGTGCTAGACTCGGACAGGGCTACGAGCAGTACTTC
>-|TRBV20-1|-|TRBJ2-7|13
CSAYKGSSYEQYF
TGCAGTGCTTATAAGGGCAGCTCCTACGAGCAGTACTTC
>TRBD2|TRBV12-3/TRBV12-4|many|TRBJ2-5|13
CASRGGGVETQYF
TGTGCCAGCAGGGGCGGGGGGGTAGAGACCCAGTACTTC
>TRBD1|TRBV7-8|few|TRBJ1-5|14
CASSTGQGNQPQHF
TGTGCCAGCAGCACGGGACAGGGGAATCAGCCCCAGCATTTT
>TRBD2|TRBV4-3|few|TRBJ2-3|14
CASSHGTNGGAQYF
TGCGCCAGCAGCCACGGAACGAACGGGGGGGCGCAGTATTTT
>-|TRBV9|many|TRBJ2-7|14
CASSPRTTTYEQYF
TGTGCCAGCAGCCCCCGGACAACTACCTACGAGCAGTACTTC
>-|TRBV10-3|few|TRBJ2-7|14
CAISEGREAYEQYF
TGTGCCATCAGTGAGGGCCGAGAAGCCTACGAGCAGTACTTC
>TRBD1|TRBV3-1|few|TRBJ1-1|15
CASSLLTGGKTEAFF
TGTGCCAGCAGCCTATTGACAGGGGGAAAGACTGAAGCTTTCTTT
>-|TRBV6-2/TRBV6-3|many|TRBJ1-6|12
CASSWDNSPLHF
TGTGCCAGCAGTTGGGACAATTCACCCCTCCACTTT
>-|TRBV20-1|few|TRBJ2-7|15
CSARPPGQTLYEQYF
TGCAGTGCTAGACCCCCCGGACAAACGCTCTACGAGCAGTACTTC
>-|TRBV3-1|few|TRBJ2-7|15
CASSQPVSGSYEQYF
TGTGCCAGCAGCCAGCCCGTCTCCGGCTCCTACGAGCAGTACTTC
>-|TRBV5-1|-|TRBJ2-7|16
CASSSLLGGPTYEQYF
TGCGCCAGCAGCTCGCTCCTCGGGGGACCAACCTACGAGCAGTACTTC
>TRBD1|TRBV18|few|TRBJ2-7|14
CASSRETGSYEQYF
TGTGCCAGCTCACGGGAGACAGGGTCCTACGAGCAGTACTTC
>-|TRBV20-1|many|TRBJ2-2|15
CSARNRILNTGELFF
TGCAGTGCTAGAAACAGGATTCTGAACACCGGGGAGCTGTTTTTT
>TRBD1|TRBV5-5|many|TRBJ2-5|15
CASSLYRGDGETQYF
TGTGCCAGCAGCTTATACAGGGGGGACGGAGAGACCCAGTACTTC
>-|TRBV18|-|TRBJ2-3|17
CASSPRDVRVSTDTQYF
TGTGCCAGCTCACCCCGCGATGTAAGGGTTAGCACAGATACGCAGTATTTT
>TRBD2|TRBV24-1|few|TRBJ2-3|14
CATSASGSTDTQYF
TGTGCCACCAGTGCTAGCGGGAGTACAGATACGCAGTATTTT
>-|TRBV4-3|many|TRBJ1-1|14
CASSQDSAGTEAFF
TGCGCCAGCAGCCAAGACTCGGCGGGCACTGAAGCTTTCTTT
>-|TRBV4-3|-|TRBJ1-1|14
CASSPDWGNTEAFF
TGCGCCAGCAGCCCAGACTGGGGGAACACTGAAGCTTTCTTT
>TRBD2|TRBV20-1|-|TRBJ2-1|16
CSANPLSGSSYNEQFF
TGCAGTGCTAATCCACTAAGCGGGAGCTCCTACAATGAGCAGTTCTTC
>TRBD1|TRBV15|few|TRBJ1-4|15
CATSKPGQVNEKLFF
TGTGCCACCAGCAAACCGGGACAGGTTAATGAAAAACTGTTTTTT
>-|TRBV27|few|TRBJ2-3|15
CASSLSVRGTDTQYF
TGTGCCAGCAGTTTATCAGTGCGGGGCACAGATACGCAGTATTTT
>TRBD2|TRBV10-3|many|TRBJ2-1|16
CAITELAGGLHNEQFF
TGTGCCATCACTGAGCTAGCGGGGGGCCTTCACAATGAGCAGTTCTTC
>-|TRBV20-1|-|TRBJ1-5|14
CSANRQAGNQPQHF
TGCAGTGCTAATCGACAGGCTGGGAATCAGCCCCAGCATTTT
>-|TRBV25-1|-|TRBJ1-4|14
CASSKPGGNEKLFF
TGTGCCAGCAGTAAGCCCGGGGGGAATGAAAAACTGTTTTTT